This T cell receptor (beta chain) comes out of a study of T cell responses to AZD1222 COVID-19 vaccine. Study-wide points: At 160-218 and 743-854, vaccine-associated CD4 TCRs were dominant, and they spanned spike.

As to this clone: No antigen is known for it.

CDR3 length equals 14 residues. Trimming removed 0 bases from V and 4 bases from J, with 9 bases in between. CDR1 KGHSH and CDR2 LQKENI come from the germline V gene. The assay was immunoSEQ multiplex PCR, and TCRdb's table has in-frame clones only and misses some. The sample records tens of thousands of clones, 80% to 85% being singletons. The TCR sequence derives from an adult in good health. Specimen: peripheral blood, collected on day 0 of AZD1222 vaccination. This rearrangement joins TRBV18 to TRBJ1-2; no reliable D call. CDR3 sequence (DNA): TGTGCCAGCTCACCACCGGGGATCTCCTATGGCTACACCTTC. Translating it yields CASSPPGISYGYTF.